A single sample is the source of the 22 T cell receptor beta chains below, sequenced in a study of T cells after yellow fever vaccination. TCRdb recomputed calls from the 5' RACE reads with MiXCR, one row per CDR3 protein. Here the sample spans a few hundred thousand distinct CDR3 sequences, around 3.9% being singletons. Source: PBMCs, taken on the day of the yellow fever booster vaccination. The receptors shown here come from a man younger than 30 who received the YFV17D yellow fever vaccine.

This clonotype was found many times. The J gene is TRBJ1-4, the V gene TRBV4-1; D unresolved. In germline, CDR1 is MGHRA, CDR2 YSYEKL. Trimming took off 5 bases at V and 0 bases at J, with 7 bases between the two ends. The CDR3 sequence is 14 residues long. Here the CDR3 DNA reads TGCGCCAGCAGCTCAATTGCAACTAATGAAAAACTGTTTTTT. This encodes CASSSIATNEKLFF.

There are a few counts of this clonotype. V gene TRBV28 combines with J gene TRBJ2-5; 9 positions agree with TRBD1. The CDR3 sequence is 12 residues long. The germline CDR1 and CDR2 sequences are MDHEN and SYDVKM. The J segment lost 3 bases and the V segment lost 10 bases, leaving 3 bases of the junction unmatched. The CDR3 region is CAIRQGEETQYF. The CDR3 DNA reads TGTGCCATACGACAGGGGGAAGAGACCCAGTACTTC.

This chain joins TRBV9 and TRBJ2-1; tentative D call: TRBD2 (6 bases). The CDR3 covers 15 residues. CDR1 is SGDLS, CDR2 YYNGEE, per germline. V was pared by 0 bases and J by 7 bases, with 14 bases between. The CDR3 region has the DNA TGTGCCAGCAGCGTAGAATTTCATGGGAGGAATGAGCAGTTCTTC. As protein: CASSVEFHGRNEQFF.

This clonotype was counted ten times or more. The rearrangement joins TRBV11-2 to TRBJ2-5; 7 bases map to TRBD1. The CDR3 contains 16 residues. J was trimmed by 5 bases and V by 4 bases; bases with no gene match: 13. The germline CDR1 and CDR2 sequences are SGHAT and FQNNGV. DNA of the CDR3: TGTGCCAGCAGCTCTAACAGGAACAGGGGTGTCGAGACCCAGTACTTC. Its protein product is CASSSNRNRGVETQYF.

This clonotype showed up just a few times. V and J are TRBV5-1 and TRBJ1-3, with TRBD1 as a possible D gene (6 bases). The CDR3 covers 15 residues. The V end lost 4 bases, the J end lost 0 bases, and 11 bases lay between the germline ends. Germline V gives CDR1 SGHRS, CDR2 YFSETQ. CDR3 in DNA: TGCGCCAGCAGCGCGGGACAAGACTCTGGAAACACCATATATTTT. This encodes CASSAGQDSGNTIYF.

The rearrangement joins TRBV18 to TRBJ1-2; unclear D gene. The germline V gene has CDR1 KGHSH and CDR2 LQKENI. The CDR3 covers 13 residues. V lost 0 bases and J 7 bases, leaving 9 bases between the germline ends. The CDR3 region is CASSPPNTPGYTF. For the CDR3, the DNA is TGTGCCAGCTCACCACCTAATACCCCTGGCTACACCTTC.

The chain couples TRBV4-1 to TRBJ1-2; the D is unclear. Between the trimmed V and J ends, which lost 2 bases and 0 bases, there was a span of 7 bases. CDR1 and CDR2 from the germline V gene are MGHRA and YSYEKL. The CDR3 is 14 residues long. Written as DNA, the CDR3 is TGCGCCAGCAGCCAACACCGGGCTAACTATGGCTACACCTTC. Its protein is CASSQHRANYGYTF.

This sequence joins TRBV4-3 and TRBJ2-7, with 9 bases identical to TRBD2. Germline CDR1 and CDR2: LGHNA and YSLEER. V lost 4 bases and J lost 1; bases outside the gene matches: 5. The CDR3 extends over 15 amino acids. CDR3 sequence reads: CASSRRLAESYEQYF. The CDR3 nucleotides are TGCGCCAGCAGCCGCAGACTAGCGGAGTCCTACGAGCAGTACTTC.

This clonotype was counted a few times. The gene calls are TRBV7-6 and TRBJ2-1; 7 bases align to TRBD1. Germline lookup yields CDR1 SGHVS and CDR2 FNYEAQ. This CDR3 has 16 residues. V gave up 5 bases and J gave up 5 bases; unmatched junction bases: 12. The CDR3 sequence: CASSPVKQGVNNEQFF. The CDR3, as DNA: TGTGCCAGCAGCCCGGTGAAGCAGGGGGTGAACAATGAGCAGTTCTTC.

In its sample, this clonotype was seen a few times. The chain combines TRBV5-4 with TRBJ2-2; TRBD2 matches at 7 bases. V lost 0 bases to trimming and J lost 6 bases; unmatched junction nucleotides: 5. The CDR3 spans 15 residues. Germline V gene sequence: CDR1 SGHNT, CDR2 YYREEE (reference sequence). The CDR3 nucleotides are TGTGCCAGCAGCTTGGGGACTAGGGTTCCCGGGGAGCTGTTTTTT. Translating gives CASSLGTRVPGELFF.

This clonotype was picked up many times. The J gene is TRBJ1-2, the V gene TRBV11-3; 7 nucleotides match TRBD1. The CDR3 is 14 amino acids. Per germline, CDR1 SGHNT and CDR2 YENEEA. J gave up 2 bases and V 5 bases, and 5 bases lay outside the gene matches. CDR3 coding DNA: TGTGCCAGCAGCCCCACGACAGGGAACTATGGCTACACCTTC. Protein sequence: CASSPTTGNYGYTF.

This clonotype was seen only a few times. The chain recombines TRBV20-1 with TRBJ2-3; D not certain. V was clipped by 5 bases and J by 4 bases, with 10 bases between them. This CDR3 region has 12 residues. From germline, CDR1 is DFQATT and CDR2 SNEGSKA (reference sequence). The DNA for the CDR3 is TGCAGTGCTTTGGTGCCGGCAGATACGCAGTATTTT. This translates into CSALVPADTQYF.

In DNA, the CDR3 is TGTGCCAGCAGCTTCCGGGACAGTAATTCACCCCTCCACTTT. Translating it yields CASSFRDSNSPLHF. The rearrangement joins TRBV5-5 to TRBJ1-6; 7 nucleotides align to TRBD1. The CDR3 is made up of 14 amino acids. Germline lookup yields CDR1 SGHKS and CDR2 YYEKEE (reference sequence). V was pared by 2 bases and J by 6 bases, with 2 bases of the junction left unmatched.

This sequence joins TRBV29-1 and TRBJ1-4; 10 nucleotides agree with TRBD1. Germline CDR1 is SQVTM and CDR2 is ANQGSEA. The junction had 2 bases not matched to a gene; V was cut back by 4 bases and J by 6 bases. This CDR3 is built from 13 residues. CDR3 sequence: CSVVGTGDEKLFF. The DNA of the CDR3 is TGCAGCGTTGTTGGGACAGGGGATGAAAAACTGTTTTTT.

This clonotype was counted at least ten times. This rearrangement joins TRBV12-3 or TRBV12-4 to TRBJ2-7; 7 nucleotides match TRBD1. The CDR3 runs 15 residues. J gave up 4 bases and V 1 base, and 7 bases lay outside the gene matches. The CDR3 sequence: CASSLEVQGPYEQYV. For the CDR3, the DNA is TGTGCCAGCAGTTTAGAGGTACAGGGGCCGTACGAGCAGTACGTC.

In this sample, this clonotype turned up a few times. This chain links TRBV5-5 with TRBJ1-2; 7 bases are a match to TRBD1. Germline lookup yields CDR1 SGHKS and CDR2 YYEKEE (reference sequence). The J segment lost 3 bases and the V segment lost 4 bases, leaving 9 bases of the junction unmatched. The CDR3 is 15 residues long. The CDR3 DNA follows: TGTGCCAGCAGCGTGGGGACAGCACATTACTATGGCTACACCTTC. Translated: CASSVGTAHYYGYTF. The full variable domain, with the rest looked up from reference TRBV5-5 and TRBJ1-2, is DAGVTQSPTHLIKTRGQQVTLRCSPISGHKSVSWYQQVLGQGPQFIFQYYEKEERGRGNFPDRFSARQFPNYSSELNVNALLLGDSALYLCASSVGTAHYYGYTFGSGTRLTVV.

This clonotype was seen repeatedly, ten times or more. The rearrangement links TRBV6-5 to TRBJ2-7; D is perhaps TRBD1 (5 bases). The CDR3 consists of 14 residues. V gave up 0 bases and J gave up 0 bases, with 6 bases separating them. Germline CDR1 and CDR2: MNHEY and SVGAGI. CDR3 nucleotide sequence: TGTGCCAGCAGTTACTCGCAGGGCTCCTACGAGCAGTACGTC. The encoded protein is CASSYSQGSYEQYV.

This clonotype was picked up many times. The chain couples TRBV7-2 to TRBJ1-4, with D unclear. CDR1 and CDR2 from the germline V gene are SGHTA and FQGNSA. V lost 6 bases and J 7 bases, leaving 18 bases between the germline ends. CDR3 length: 15 amino acids. DNA of the CDR3: TGTGCCAGCAGTTTTTCCAGGTCTCGAGCTGAAAAACTGTTTTTT. Its protein product is CASSFSRSRAEKLFF.

This clonotype was counted ten times or more. The chain has TRBV12-3 or TRBV12-4 and TRBJ1-6; maybe TRBD1 (5 bases). V shed 6 bases and J shed 10 bases, with 19 bases lying between them. The CDR3 sequence is 15 residues long. CDR3 region: CASSLRDPRDSPLHF. The CDR3 DNA sequence: TGTGCCAGCAGCCTTCGGGACCCTAGGGACTCACCCCTCCACTTT.

This chain uses TRBV5-1 with TRBJ2-7; D might be TRBD1 (6 bases). V was cut by 4 bases and J by 5 bases, with 25 bases left in between. This CDR3 contains 17 residues. Germline assignment: CDR1 SGHRS and CDR2 YFSETQ. The CDR3 protein is CASSPGGAADSRNEQYF. CDR3 nucleotide sequence: TGCGCCAGCAGCCCAGGTGGAGCGGCGGACAGTCGCAACGAGCAGTACTTC.

The chain recombines TRBV5-1 with TRBJ1-1; D gene unclear. V was clipped by 0 bases and J by 7 bases, with 10 bases between them. This CDR3 comprises 13 residues. The germline V gene has CDR1 SGHRS and CDR2 YFSETQ. The CDR3 region is CASSLEGQFEAFF. The CDR3 region has the DNA TGCGCCAGCAGCTTGGAAGGGCAGTTTGAAGCTTTCTTT. The full variable domain, its missing parts supplied by reference TRBV5-1 and TRBJ1-1, is KAGVTQTPRYLIKTRGQQVTLSCSPISGHRSVSWYQQTPGQGLQFLFEYFSETQRNKGNFPGRFSGRQFSNSRSEMNVSTLELGDSALYLCASSLEGQFEAFFGQGTRLTVV.

This clonotype was detected only a few times. The chain uses TRBV5-5 and TRBJ1-4; possibly TRBD1 for D (5 bases). The CDR3 totals 15 residues. Trimming removed 2 bases from V and 7 bases from J, with 15 bases in between. Germline V gene sequence: CDR1 SGHKS, CDR2 YYEKEE (reference sequence). CDR3 DNA: TGTGCCAGCAGCTTAAGTGCAGGGCTGATTGAAAAACTGTTTTTT. Encoded protein: CASSLSAGLIEKLFF.